The 29 T cell receptor beta chains below were found in one sample sequenced in a study of OX40 agonist ivuxolimab in advanced cancers. Measured with immunoSEQ multiplex PCR; TCRdb has only the in-frame clones, and not every one. The sample lists 20,000 to 25,000 clones, roughly 73% seen once, with approximately 20% in the top ten. Sequenced here: CD4+ or CD8+ T cells sorted from blood, sampled in a trial of the OX40 agonist ivuxolimab. The receptors originated from an adult with an advanced solid tumor such as melanoma, head and neck, liver or kidney cancer.

V and J are TRBV30 and TRBJ1-5; the match to TRBD1 covers 8 bases. Germline lookup yields CDR1 GTSNPN and CDR2 SVGIG (reference sequence). The CDR3 loop spans 15 amino acids. V lost 8 bases to trimming and J lost 0 bases; unmatched junction nucleotides: 9. The CDR3: CAPQGAAYSNQPQHF. The CDR3 DNA is TGTGCCCCGCAGGGGGCGGCTTATAGCAATCAGCCCCAGCATTTT.

This clone appeared a single time. The chain carries TRBV18 and TRBJ1-1; D unclear. V shed 0 bases and J shed 7 bases, with 9 bases lying between them. The CDR3 is 13 amino acids. Germline assignment: CDR1 KGHSH and CDR2 LQKENI. CDR3 residues: CASSPPEGIEAFF. The CDR3 nucleotides read TGTGCCAGCTCACCACCAGAAGGGATTGAAGCTTTCTTT.

The rearrangement joins TRBV6-5 to TRBJ2-2; 7 bases align to TRBD1. Germline values: CDR1 MNHEY, CDR2 SVGAGI. The V and J ends lost 2 bases and 6 bases, in that order; junction bases with no gene match: 6. CDR3 size: 15 residues. The CDR3 protein is CASSYQGVLAGELFF. The CDR3 DNA follows: TGTGCCAGCAGTTACCAGGGGGTACTGGCCGGGGAGCTGTTTTTT.

The chain employs TRBV6-5 and TRBJ2-7; tentatively, D is TRBD1 or TRBD2 (5 bases each). The germline gives CDR1 MNHEY, CDR2 SVGAGI. The CDR3 runs to 14 residues. Trimming left V 6 bases short and J 3 bases short, with 15 bases between. In DNA, the CDR3 is TGTGCCAGCAGGCTTGGGACGGCTCACTACGAGCAGTACTTC. Its translation: CASRLGTAHYEQYF.

V gene TRBV5-1 combines with J gene TRBJ2-7, with 8 bases matching TRBD1. The CDR3 loop spans 14 amino acids. V lost 4 bases and J lost 5; bases outside the gene matches: 8. Germline-derived CDR1 and CDR2 are SGHRS and YFSETQ. CDR3 sequence reads: CASSPDRVNHEQYF. The CDR3 DNA reads TGCGCCAGCAGCCCGGACAGGGTAAACCACGAGCAGTACTTC.

The chain is built from TRBV4-3 and TRBJ1-3, with D possibly being TRBD1 (6 bases). V lost 3 bases, J lost 3 bases, and 15 bases lay in between. From germline, CDR1 is LGHNA and CDR2 YSLEER. CDR3 length: 16 residues. CDR3: CASSQPPGGYGNTIYF. The CDR3 DNA reads as TGCGCCAGCAGCCAGCCCCCGGGGGGCTATGGAAACACCATATATTTT.

The chain recombines TRBV9 with TRBJ2-1; unclear D gene. Germline V gene sequence: CDR1 SGDLS, CDR2 YYNGEE. The CDR3 consists of 15 residues. V dropped 0 bases and J dropped 6 bases, with 13 bases sitting between them. CDR3 in DNA: TGTGCCAGCAGCGTAGGCGATACCCTTGGCAATGAGCAGTTCTTC. Translated, it gives CASSVGDTLGNEQFF.

This clone was seen a few times. The J gene is TRBJ1-6, the V gene TRBV9; 9 nucleotides agree with TRBD1. In germline, CDR1 is SGDLS, CDR2 YYNGEE. V dropped 3 bases and J dropped 9; count of bases not matched to a gene: 1. The CDR3 contains 13 residues. Written as DNA, the CDR3 is TGTGCCAGCAGCGGGACAGGGGTTTCACCCCTCCACTTT. It translates to CASSGTGVSPLHF.

CDR3 region: CASSDDRRTDTQYF. CDR3 in DNA: TGTGCCAGCAGCGACGACAGGAGGACAGATACGCAGTATTTT. The V gene is TRBV7-4, the J gene TRBJ2-3; the D gene is possibly TRBD1 (6 bases). From germline, CDR1 is SGHVT and CDR2 SQSDAQ. The CDR3 is 14 residues long. The V end lost 5 bases, the J end lost 3 bases, and 12 bases lay between the germline ends.

There are a few counts of this clone. CDR3 sequence reads: CASSLQRGPTREQYF. In nucleotides, the CDR3 is TGTGCCAGCAGCCTACAGCGGGGGCCCACCCGGGAGCAGTACTTC. The J gene is TRBJ2-7, the V gene TRBV6-6; TRBD2 matches at 8 bases. Germline loops: CDR1 MNHNY, CDR2 SVGAGI (reference sequence). Losses at the gene ends were 6 bases for V and 7 bases for J; bases not matched to a gene: 14. This CDR3 contains 15 residues.

The V call is TRBV27, the J call TRBJ2-5; no clear D gene. In germline, CDR1 is MNHEY, CDR2 SMNVEV (reference sequence). V dropped 5 bases and J dropped 0 bases, with 4 bases sitting between them. The CDR3 is 12 amino acids. The CDR3 nucleotides are TGTGCCAGCAGTCCTAACCAAGAGACCCAGTACTTC. Translated, it gives CASSPNQETQYF.

The chain carries TRBV19 and TRBJ1-4; no firm D call. V was trimmed by 7 bases and J by 6 bases, leaving 12 bases between them. This CDR3 has 13 amino acids. Germline V gene data show CDR1 as LNHDA and CDR2 as SQIVND (reference sequence). CDR3 in DNA: TGTGCCAGTACCCCGGGTGTACATGAAAAACTGTTTTTT. It yields the protein CASTPGVHEKLFF.

As DNA, the CDR3 is TGTGCCAGCAGTTACTATAGGCTGAGTGAGCAGTACTTC. This codes for CASSYYRLSEQYF. The chain combines TRBV6-5 with TRBJ2-7; D ambiguous. Germline lookup yields CDR1 MNHEY and CDR2 SVGAGI. V was trimmed by 1 base and J by 7 bases, leaving 11 bases between them. CDR3 size: 13 residues.

The V call is TRBV28, the J call TRBJ2-3, with 13 bases aligning to TRBD2. V lost 4 bases, J lost 6 bases, and 13 bases stayed unmatched. The germline V gene encodes CDR1 MDHEN and CDR2 SYDVKM. The CDR3 covers 18 residues. The CDR3 here is CASSSGLAGSLLRDTQYF. In DNA form, the CDR3 reads TGTGCCAGCAGTTCGGGACTAGCGGGGAGCTTACTTCGGGATACGCAGTATTTT.

The chain recombines TRBV29-1 with TRBJ2-1, with a tentative D call TRBD2 (5 bases). The CDR3 totals 14 residues. The V end lost 6 bases, the J end lost 9 bases, and 21 bases lay between the germline ends. Germline values: CDR1 SQVTM, CDR2 ANQGSEA. CDR3 amino acids: CSVGLGLAQREQFF. CDR3 DNA: TGCAGCGTCGGACTCGGGCTAGCACAACGTGAGCAGTTCTTC.

The chain joins TRBV7-6 to TRBJ2-1; 10 bases align to TRBD2. The CDR3 runs to 16 residues. The germline V gene has CDR1 SGHVS and CDR2 FNYEAQ. J gave up 4 bases and V 7 bases, and 10 bases lay outside the gene matches. The CDR3 region is CASTFDLAGVYNEQFF. CDR3 sequence (DNA): TGTGCCAGCACCTTTGACCTAGCGGGGGTTTACAATGAGCAGTTCTTC.

V gene TRBV28 combines with J gene TRBJ1-2; a possible D gene is TRBD1 (5 bases). Germline V gene lookup returns CDR1 MDHEN and CDR2 SYDVKM. Between the trimmed V and J ends, which lost 1 base and 4 bases, there was a span of 10 bases. The CDR3 extends over 14 amino acids. The CDR3 sequence: CASSLYGGSYGYTF. The CDR3 DNA is TGTGCCAGCAGTTTATACGGGGGGAGCTATGGCTACACCTTC.

The J gene is TRBJ1-2, the V gene TRBV2; no clear D gene. CDR1 and CDR2 from the germline V gene are SNHLY and FYNNEI. This CDR3 spans 10 amino acids. V was pared by 5 bases and J by 7 bases, with 5 bases between. DNA of the CDR3: TGTGCCAGCAGTAGGGCTGGCTACACCTTC. Residues: CASSRAGYTF.

The V call is TRBV19, the J call TRBJ2-7; TRBD1 matches at 11 bases. Germline V gene lookup returns CDR1 LNHDA and CDR2 SQIVND (reference sequence). With 5 bases clipped from V and 3 bases from J, the junction kept 6 bases outside the gene matches. The CDR3 runs 15 residues. DNA of the CDR3: TGTGCCAGTAGTTACACCGGGACAGGGGGCTACGAGCAGTACTTC. It specifies CASSYTGTGGYEQYF.

The V gene is TRBV4-1, the J gene TRBJ1-5; D may be TRBD1 (5 bases). The CDR3 is 15 residues long. Per the germline V gene, CDR1 is MGHRA and CDR2 is YSYEKL. Trimming took off 3 bases at V and 9 bases at J, with 18 bases between the two ends. For the CDR3, the DNA is TGCGCCAGCAGCCACATTTCACAGGATTATCCGCCCCAGCATTTT. The encoded protein is CASSHISQDYPPQHF.

The chain recombines TRBV28 with TRBJ2-5, with 8 bases lining up with TRBD1. The V and J ends lost 5 bases and 2 bases, in that order; junction bases with no gene match: 7. The germline gives CDR1 MDHEN, CDR2 SYDVKM. The CDR3 sequence is 15 residues long. The CDR3 reads CASSHLGQVQETQYF. In DNA, the CDR3 is TGTGCCAGCAGTCATCTGGGACAGGTTCAAGAGACCCAGTACTTC.

In its sample, this clone was seen a few times. CDR3 sequence: CATSKGSGYYMKQYF. The CDR3 coding sequence is TGTGCCACCTCCAAGGGTAGCGGGTATTATATGAAGCAGTACTTC. The chain is built from TRBV19 and TRBJ2-7, with 7 bases matching TRBD2. This CDR3 has 15 amino acids. The V gene's germline CDR1 is LNHDA and CDR2 SQIVND (reference sequence). V lost 10 bases, J lost 8 bases, and 20 bases stayed unmatched.

By share of the sample, this clone is medium-sized. The V gene is TRBV4-1, the J gene TRBJ1-2, with D perhaps matching TRBD1 (5 bases). The ends were cut back, 3 bases at V and 4 bases at J, with 12 bases in the middle. The CDR3 has 14 amino acids. CDR1 and CDR2 from the germline V gene are MGHRA and YSYEKL. Written as DNA, the CDR3 is TGCGCCAGCAGCCACCCGACAGTATTCTATGGCTACACCTTC. Translated: CASSHPTVFYGYTF.

The chain uses TRBV7-9 and TRBJ2-1; a weak D match, TRBD2 (6 bases). CDR1 and CDR2 from the germline V gene are SEHNR and FQNEAQ (reference sequence). The CDR3 is 11 amino acids. The CDR3 sequence is CASGSHMEQFF. CDR3 DNA: TGTGCGAGCGGGTCCCATATGGAGCAGTTCTTC.

This chain links TRBV19 with TRBJ2-1; possible D gene TRBD1, 5 bases. Trimming took off 5 bases at V and 4 bases at J, with 9 bases between the two ends. Germline CDR1 reads LNHDA; CDR2 reads SQIVND (reference sequence). The length of the CDR3 is 13 residues. The CDR3 coding sequence is TGTGCCAGTAGTCTTCGACAGTACAATGAGCAGTTCTTC. Its protein product is CASSLRQYNEQFF. Combining the CDR3 with reference TRBV19 and TRBJ2-1 gives the whole variable domain DGGITQSPKYLFRKEGQNVTLSCEQNLNHDAMYWYRQDPGQGLRLIYYSQIVNDFQKGDIAEGYSVSREKKESFPLTVTSAQKNPTAFYLCASSLRQYNEQFFGPGTRLTVL.

The chain links TRBV13 to TRBJ2-4, with 11 nucleotides matching TRBD2. The CDR3 sequence is 14 residues long. The V gene's germline CDR1 is PRHDT and CDR2 FYEKMQ (reference sequence). Trimming removed 4 bases from V and 8 bases from J; junction bases left unmatched: 4. The CDR3 bases are TGTGCCAGCAGCTCGACTAGCGGGGCGGACATTCAGTACTTC. Translating gives CASSSTSGADIQYF.

The chain uses TRBV28 and TRBJ2-6; D remains ambiguous. The length of the CDR3 is 15 residues. Germline loops: CDR1 MDHEN, CDR2 SYDVKM. Trimming cost V 7 bases and J 4 bases, with 14 bases left between them. CDR3 DNA sequence: TGTGCCAGCACGATCGCTGGGTTAGGGGCCAACGTCCTGACTTTC. It codes for CASTIAGLGANVLTF.

There are a few counts of this clone. The genes are TRBV19 and TRBJ1-1; D perhaps matches TRBD1 (6 bases). Deletions cut 6 bases from V and 10 bases from J, with 12 bases between. This CDR3 contains 11 residues. Germline V CDR1 and CDR2: LNHDA, SQIVND (reference sequence). The CDR3 protein is CASRSVRGAFF. The DNA of the CDR3 is TGTGCCAGTAGATCAGTCAGGGGAGCTTTCTTT.

V is TRBV6-5 and J is TRBJ2-2; no firm D call. The CDR3 consists of 12 residues. Germline V gives CDR1 MNHEY, CDR2 SVGAGI. Trimming stripped 3 bases from V and 2 bases from J, with 1 base between. The CDR3 region is CASSYNTGELFF. In nucleotides, the CDR3 is TGTGCCAGCAGTTATAACACCGGGGAGCTGTTTTTT.